This T cell receptor beta chain is from a study of Ad26.COV2.S vaccination and SARS-CoV-2 variants. The wider study: Ad26.COV2.S was injected intramuscularly once or twice, 56 days apart. General study results and limits: Whether participants received vaccine or placebo, their non-spike TCR breadth was similar.

Assay: immunoSEQ multiplex PCR; the TCRdb copy retains only in-frame clones and omits some. The table lists about 370,000 clones, about 88% of them singletons. For this clone: Its matching antigen is unknown.

This sample's treatment: 19 received Ad26.COV2.S at low or high dose, single or two shots; a few received placebo; per-sample allocation not given. Collection of the samples took place on day 63 after the first injection of vaccine or placebo. The germline V gene has CDR1 SGDLS and CDR2 YYNGEE. Trimming took 2 bases from V and 2 from J, leaving 11 bases between them. The CDR3 extends over 14 amino acids. The material sequenced was peripheral blood, taken in a trial of Ad26.COV2.S vaccine versus placebo. This TCR was sampled from a person between 18 and 65 years old who received the Ad26.COV2.S COVID-19 vaccine or a placebo. This rearrangement joins TRBV9 to TRBJ2-7; D is perhaps TRBD2 (6 bases). CDR3 amino acids: CASSVRDLTYEQYF. The CDR3 coding sequence is TGTGCCAGCAGCGTTAGGGACTTAACCTACGAGCAGTACTTC.